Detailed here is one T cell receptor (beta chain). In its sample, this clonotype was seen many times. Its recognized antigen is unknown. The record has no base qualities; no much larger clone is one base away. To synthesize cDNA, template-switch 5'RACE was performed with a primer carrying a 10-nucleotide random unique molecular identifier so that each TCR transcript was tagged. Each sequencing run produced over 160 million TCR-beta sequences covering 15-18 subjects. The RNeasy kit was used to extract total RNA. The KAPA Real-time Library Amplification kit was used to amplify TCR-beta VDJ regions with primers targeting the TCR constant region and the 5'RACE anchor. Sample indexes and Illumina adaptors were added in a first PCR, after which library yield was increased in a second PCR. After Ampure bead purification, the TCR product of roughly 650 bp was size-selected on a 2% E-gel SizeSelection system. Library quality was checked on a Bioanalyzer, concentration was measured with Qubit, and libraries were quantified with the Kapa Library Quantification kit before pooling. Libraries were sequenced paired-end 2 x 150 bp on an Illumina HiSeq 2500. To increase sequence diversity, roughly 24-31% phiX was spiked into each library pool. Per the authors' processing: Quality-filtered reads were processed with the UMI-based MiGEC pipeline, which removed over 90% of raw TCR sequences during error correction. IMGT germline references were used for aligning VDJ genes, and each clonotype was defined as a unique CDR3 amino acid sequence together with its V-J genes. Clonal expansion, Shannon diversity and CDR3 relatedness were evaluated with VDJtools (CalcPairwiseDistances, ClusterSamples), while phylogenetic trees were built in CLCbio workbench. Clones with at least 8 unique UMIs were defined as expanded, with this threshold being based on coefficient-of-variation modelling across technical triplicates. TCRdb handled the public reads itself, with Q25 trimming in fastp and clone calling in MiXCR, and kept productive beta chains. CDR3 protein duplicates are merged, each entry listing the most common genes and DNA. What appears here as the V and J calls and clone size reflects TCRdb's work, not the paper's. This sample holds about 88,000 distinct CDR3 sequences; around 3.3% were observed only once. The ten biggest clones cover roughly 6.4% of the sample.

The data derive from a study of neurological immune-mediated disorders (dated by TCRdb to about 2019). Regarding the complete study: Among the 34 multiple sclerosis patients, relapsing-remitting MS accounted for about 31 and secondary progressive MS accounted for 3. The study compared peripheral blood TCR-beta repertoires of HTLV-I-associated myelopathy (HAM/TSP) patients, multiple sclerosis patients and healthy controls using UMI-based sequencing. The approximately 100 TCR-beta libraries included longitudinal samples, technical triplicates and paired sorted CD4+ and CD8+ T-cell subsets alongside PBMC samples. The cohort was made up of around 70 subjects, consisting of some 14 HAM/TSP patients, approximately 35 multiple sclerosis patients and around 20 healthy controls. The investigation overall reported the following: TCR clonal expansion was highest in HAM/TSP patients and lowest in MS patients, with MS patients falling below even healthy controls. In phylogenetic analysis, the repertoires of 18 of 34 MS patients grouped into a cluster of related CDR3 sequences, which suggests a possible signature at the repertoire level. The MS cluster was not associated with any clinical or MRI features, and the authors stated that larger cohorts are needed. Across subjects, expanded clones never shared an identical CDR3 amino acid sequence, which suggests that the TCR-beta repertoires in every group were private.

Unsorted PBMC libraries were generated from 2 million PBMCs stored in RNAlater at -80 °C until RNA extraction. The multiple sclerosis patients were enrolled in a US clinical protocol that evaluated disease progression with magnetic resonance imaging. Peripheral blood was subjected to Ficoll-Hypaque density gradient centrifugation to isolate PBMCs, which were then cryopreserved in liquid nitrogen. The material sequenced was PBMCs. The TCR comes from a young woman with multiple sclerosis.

The encoded CDR3 is CSARTGNGYGYTF. In nucleotide form, the sequence is TGCAGTGCTAGGACAGGGAATGGCTATGGCTACACCTTC. In this chain, TRBV20-1 is recombined with TRBJ1-2; a stretch of 7 junction bases matches TRBD1. CDR1 is given as DFQATT and CDR2 as SNEGSKA, both from the germline V gene (reference sequence). Trimming takes 3 bases off V and 4 bases off J; junction bases not matched to a gene: 5. Its CDR3 holds 13 amino acids, cysteine through phenylalanine. Here the CDR3 DNA is all that survives: 39 bases in frame from base 1.